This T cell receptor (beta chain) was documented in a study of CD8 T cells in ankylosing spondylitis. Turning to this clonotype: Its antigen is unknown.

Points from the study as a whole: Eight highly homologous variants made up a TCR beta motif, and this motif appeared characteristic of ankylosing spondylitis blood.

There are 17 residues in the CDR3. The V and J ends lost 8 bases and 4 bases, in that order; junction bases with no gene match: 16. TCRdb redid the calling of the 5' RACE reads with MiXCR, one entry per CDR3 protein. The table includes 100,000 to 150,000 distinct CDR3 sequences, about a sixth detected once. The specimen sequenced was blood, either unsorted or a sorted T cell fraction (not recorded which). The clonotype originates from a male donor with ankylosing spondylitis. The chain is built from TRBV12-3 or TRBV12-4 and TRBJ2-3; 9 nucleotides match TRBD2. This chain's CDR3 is CASYGLAPKILPDTQYF. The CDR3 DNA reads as TGTGCCAGCTACGGACTAGCGCCCAAAATCCTCCCAGATACGCAGTATTTT.